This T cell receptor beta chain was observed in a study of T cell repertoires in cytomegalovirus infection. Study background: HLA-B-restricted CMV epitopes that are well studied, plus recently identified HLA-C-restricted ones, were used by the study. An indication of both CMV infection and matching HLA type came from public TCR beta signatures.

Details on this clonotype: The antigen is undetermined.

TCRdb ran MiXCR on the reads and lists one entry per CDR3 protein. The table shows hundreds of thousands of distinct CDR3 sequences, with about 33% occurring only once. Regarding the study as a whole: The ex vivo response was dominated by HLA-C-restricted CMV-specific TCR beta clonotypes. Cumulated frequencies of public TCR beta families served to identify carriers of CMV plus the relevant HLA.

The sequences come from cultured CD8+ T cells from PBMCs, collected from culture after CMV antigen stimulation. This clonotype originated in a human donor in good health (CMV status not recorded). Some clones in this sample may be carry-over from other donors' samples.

The CDR3 DNA is TGTGCCAGCAGTTACCCCCGGGGTCAGGGCTCCTACAATGAGCAGTTCTTC. Residues: CASSYPRGQGSYNEQFF. The rearrangement joins TRBV28 to TRBJ2-1, with D perhaps TRBD1 or TRBD2 (5 bases each). The CDR3 runs to 17 residues. Germline lookup yields CDR1 MDHEN and CDR2 SYDVKM. V was trimmed by 4 bases and J by 0 bases, leaving 16 bases between them. Variable domain in full (rest from reference TRBV28 and TRBJ2-1): DVKVTQSSRYLVKRTGEKVFLECVQDMDHENMFWYRQDPGLGLRLIYFSYDVKMKEKGDIPEGYSVSREKKERFSLILESASTNQTSMYLCASSYPRGQGSYNEQFFGPGTRLTVL.